Listed below are T cell receptor beta chains from one sample, sequenced in a study of T-cell reconstitution after alpha-beta-depleted transplantation in children. TCRdb processed the PCR reads anew with MiXCR; each CDR3 protein has one entry. Seen here are some 600,000 distinct CDR3 sequences, over 10% observed once, and the top ten hold about 2%. This specimen was PBMCs, mostly from graft donor cells, taken 360 days after TCRalphabeta/CD19-depleted stem cell transplant. These TCRs come from a male patient between 5 and 17 years old who had a stem cell transplant for acute myeloid leukemia, so the T cells may come from the graft donor. Each CDR3 is given with its conserved first and last residue. Each record gives: D gene, J gene, CDR3 length, clone size, V gene, CDR3 DNA, CDR3 protein. The D gene is left open where the match is weak. Size values are once, few and many counts, or a class for expanded clones, and some rows have none.

TRBD1 TRBJ2-3 14 NA TRBV7-8 TGTGCCAGCAGCAAGGGACAGGGGGCAGATACGCAGTATTTT CASSKGQGADTQYF
TRBD1 TRBJ2-1 15 many TRBV20-1 TGCAGTGCACATTCGGGACAGGGCTCCTACAATGAGCAGTTCTTC CSAHSGQGSYNEQFF
TRBD1 TRBJ2-5 15 NA TRBV15 TGTGCCACCAGCAGAGGCGGACAGGGACAAGAGACCCAGTACTTC CATSRGGQGQETQYF
TRBD2 TRBJ2-3 16 NA TRBV7-2 TGTGCCAGCAGCCCGAGCGCGGGAGTCGGGACAGATACGCAGTATTTT CASSPSAGVGTDTQYF
TRBD2 TRBJ2-7 12 few TRBV20-1 TGCAGTGCTTCGGCGGGAGTGTACGAGCAGTACTTC CSASAGVYEQYF
TRBD2 TRBJ2-2 16 NA TRBV4-2 TGTGCCAGCAGCCAAGGAGCGGGGATGAACACCGGGGAGCTGTTTTTT CASSQGAGMNTGELFF
NA TRBJ1-2 13 NA TRBV12-3/TRBV12-4 TGTGCCAGCAGGCCCCCAGGGGCTGGTGGCTACACCTTC CASRPPGAGGYTF
NA TRBJ2-1 12 many TRBV28 TGTGCCAGCCACGCTAAATACAATGAGCAGTTCTTC CASHAKYNEQFF
TRBD1 TRBJ1-1 15 many TRBV9 TGTGCCAGCAGCCCCTTGGGACAGGGGTCGACTGAAGCTTTCTTT CASSPLGQGSTEAFF
NA TRBJ2-5 11 NA TRBV29-1 TGCAGCGTTGAGCTTGGGGGGACCCAGTACTTC CSVELGGTQYF